Following are 6 T cell receptor beta chains from one sample sequenced in a study of graft-versus-host responses after intestinal transplantation. Lymphocytes (intraepithelial and lamina propria) were released by processing the graft tissue. The protocol was immunoSEQ multiplex PCR, while the TCRdb copy is restricted to in-frame clones and leaves out a portion. The sample records more than 30,000 clones, 87% being singletons. The specimen comprised ileum tissue, sampled less than 210 days after intestinal transplant. The source is a human patient who received an intestinal transplant, so some T cells may come from the graft donor.

J is TRBJ2-3 and V is TRBV15, with D perhaps matching TRBD1 (5 bases). This CDR3 is built from 13 residues. V was clipped by 10 bases and J by 3 bases, with 14 bases between them. The germline CDR1 and CDR2 sequences are LNHNV and YYDKDF (reference sequence). CDR3 nucleotides: TGTGCCATCTCAAAGGGGCTAACAGATACGCAGTATTTT. Translating gives CAISKGLTDTQYF.

The chain has TRBV5-1 and TRBJ2-2; D not certain. The V gene lost 0 bases and the J gene lost 7 bases, with 4 bases spanning the gap. Germline CDR1 is SGHRS and CDR2 is YFSETQ. The CDR3 is made up of 12 amino acids. The CDR3 loop reads CASSLDNGELFF. The CDR3 DNA reads as TGCGCCAGCAGCTTGGATAACGGGGAGCTGTTTTTT.

The chain uses TRBV7-8 and TRBJ2-7; D gene uncertain. The germline gives CDR1 SGHVS, CDR2 FQNEAQ. The CDR3 spans 15 residues. Trimming removed 1 base from V and 2 bases from J, with 12 bases in between. This CDR3 is CASSLVNNPTYEQYF. The CDR3 region has the DNA TGTGCCAGCAGCTTAGTAAACAACCCCACCTACGAGCAGTACTTC.

This clone appeared once. The chain combines TRBV5-1 with TRBJ1-6; D is undetermined. From germline, CDR1 is SGHRS and CDR2 YFSETQ. The CDR3 loop spans 14 amino acids. V lost 0 bases to trimming and J lost 7 bases, with 8 bases between them. The CDR3 DNA follows: TGCGCCAGCAGCTTGGAGAGCAAGAATTCACCCCTCCACTTT. Its protein product is CASSLESKNSPLHF.

This rearrangement joins TRBV28 to TRBJ2-7; D is ambiguous. Germline V gene data show CDR1 as MDHEN and CDR2 as SYDVKM. The length of the CDR3 is 12 residues. Trimming took 2 bases from V and 3 from J, leaving 5 bases between them. The CDR3 nucleotides read TGTGCCAGCAGTTTACGCAGCTACGAGCAGTACTTC. Translation gives CASSLRSYEQYF. The variable domain in full, completed from reference TRBV28 and TRBJ2-7, reads DVKVTQSSRYLVKRTGEKVFLECVQDMDHENMFWYRQDPGLGLRLIYFSYDVKMKEKGDIPEGYSVSREKKERFSLILESASTNQTSMYLCASSLRSYEQYFGPGTRLTVT.

This clone was seen only once. The chain recombines TRBV19 with TRBJ2-7; TRBD1 matches 7 bases. This CDR3 has 16 amino acids. In germline, CDR1 is LNHDA, CDR2 SQIVND (reference sequence). V lost 2 bases to trimming and J lost 4 bases; unmatched junction nucleotides: 11. CDR3 protein: CASSITPTGVLYEQYF. The DNA of the CDR3 is TGTGCCAGTAGTATAACCCCCACAGGGGTCTTATACGAGCAGTACTTC.